This T cell receptor beta chain was identified during a study of neoadjuvant anti-PD-1 for oral cavity cancer. Overall study: Patients without progression received a fourth nivolumab dose around day 43, then surgical resection on days 50-56.

Repertoires were generated with immunoSEQ multiplex PCR, while TCRdb's copy carries only in-frame clones and drops some. Among 9,000 to 10,000 clones listed, around three fifths were seen once. V gave up 0 bases and J gave up 0 bases; unmatched junction bases: 8. The germline V gene encodes CDR1 SGHTA and CDR2 FQGNSA. This CDR3 spans 18 amino acids. Noted time point: after neoadjuvant nivolumab, at surgical resection. This chain links TRBV7-2 with TRBJ2-3; 8 nucleotides agree with TRBD1. This receptor was identified in a person between 40 and 85 years old with oral cavity squamous cell carcinoma. The sequences come from PBMCs, collected after nivolumab (anti-PD-1) treatment. The CDR3 protein is CASSLAFSGGGSTDTQYF. The CDR3 coding sequence is TGTGCCAGCAGCTTAGCCTTCTCAGGGGGCGGAAGCACAGATACGCAGTATTTT.